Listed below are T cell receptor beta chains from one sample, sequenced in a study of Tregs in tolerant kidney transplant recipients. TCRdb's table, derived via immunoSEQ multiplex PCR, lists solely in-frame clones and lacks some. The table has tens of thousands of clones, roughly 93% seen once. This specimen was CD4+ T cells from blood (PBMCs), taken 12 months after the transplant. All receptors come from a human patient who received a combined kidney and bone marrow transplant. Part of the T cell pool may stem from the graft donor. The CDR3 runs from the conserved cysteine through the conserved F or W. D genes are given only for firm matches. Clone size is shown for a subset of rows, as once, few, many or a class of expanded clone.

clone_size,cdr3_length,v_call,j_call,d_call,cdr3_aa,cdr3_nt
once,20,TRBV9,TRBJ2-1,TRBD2,CASSVVEGRTSGRRYNEQFF,TGTGCCAGCAGCGTAGTTGAAGGCCGTACTAGCGGGAGGAGGTACAATGAGCAGTTCTTC
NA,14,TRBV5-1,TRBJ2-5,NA,CASARGQYQETQYF,TGCGCCAGCGCCCGAGGACAGTACCAAGAGACCCAGTACTTC
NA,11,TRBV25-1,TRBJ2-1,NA,CASISRYEQFF,TGTGCCAGCATTTCCCGGTATGAGCAGTTCTTC
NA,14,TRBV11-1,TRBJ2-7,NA,CASSSSSQPVEQYF,TGTGCCAGCAGCTCCAGTAGCCAACCAGTCGAGCAGTACTTC
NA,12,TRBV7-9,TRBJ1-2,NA,CASSLEPYGYTF,TGTGCCAGCAGCTTAGAGCCCTATGGCTACACCTTC
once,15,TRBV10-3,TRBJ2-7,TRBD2,CAIRGLAGGLYEQYF,TGTGCCATCAGGGGACTAGCGGGGGGCCTCTACGAGCAGTACTTC
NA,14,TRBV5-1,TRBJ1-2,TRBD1,CASSAFDRGYGYTF,TGCGCCAGCAGCGCCTTCGACAGGGGTTATGGCTACACCTTC
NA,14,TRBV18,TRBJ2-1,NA,CASSQRQLIDEQFF,TGTGCCAGCTCCCAAAGACAGTTAATCGATGAGCAGTTCTTC
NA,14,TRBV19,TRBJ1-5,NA,CASSPARVDQPQHF,TGTGCCAGTAGTCCTGCTCGGGTCGATCAGCCCCAGCATTTT
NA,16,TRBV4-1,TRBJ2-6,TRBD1,CASSRQGAGGANVLTF,TGCGCCAGCAGTCGACAGGGGGCAGGAGGGGCCAACGTCCTGACTTTC
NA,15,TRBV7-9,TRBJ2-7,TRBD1,CASSPRQGTRYEQYF,TGTGCCAGCAGCCCCCGACAGGGGACGCGGTACGAGCAGTACTTC
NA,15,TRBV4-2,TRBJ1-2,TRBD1,CASSQDRGLGYGYTF,TGTGCCAGCAGCCAGGACAGGGGGTTAGGTTATGGCTACACCTTC
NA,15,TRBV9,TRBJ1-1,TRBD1,CASSPGTVDFSVAFF,TGTGCCAGCAGCCCAGGGACAGTAGATTTCAGCGTCGCTTTCTTT
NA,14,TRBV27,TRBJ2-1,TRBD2,CASMRWEGNNEQFF,TGTGCCAGCATGAGGTGGGAGGGCAACAATGAGCAGTTCTTC
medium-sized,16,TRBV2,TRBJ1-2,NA,CASSEAGRGSGYGYTF,TGTGCCAGCAGTGAAGCGGGCCGGGGAAGTGGCTATGGCTACACCTTC
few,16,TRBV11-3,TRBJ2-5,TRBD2,CASSPRLAGAQETQYF,TGTGCCAGCAGCCCCAGACTAGCGGGGGCCCAAGAGACCCAGTACTTC
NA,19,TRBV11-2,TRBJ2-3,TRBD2,CASSLDLTSGGAWTDTQYF,TGTGCCAGCAGCTTAGATCTGACTAGCGGGGGGGCCTGGACAGATACGCAGTATTTT
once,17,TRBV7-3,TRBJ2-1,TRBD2,CASSLNPGLADYNEQFF,TGTGCCAGCAGCTTAAATCCGGGACTAGCGGACTACAATGAGCAGTTCTTC
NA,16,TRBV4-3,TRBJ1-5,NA,CASSQEVGRPWQPQHF,TGCGCCAGCAGCCAAGAAGTAGGGAGGCCCTGGCAGCCCCAGCATTTT
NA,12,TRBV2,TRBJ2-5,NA,CASNILRETQYF,TGTGCCAGCAATATACTTAGAGAGACCCAGTACTTC
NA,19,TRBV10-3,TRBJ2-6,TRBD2,CAISESRGTSGSGANVLTF,TGTGCCATCAGTGAGTCGAGAGGGACTAGCGGCTCTGGGGCCAACGTCCTGACTTTC
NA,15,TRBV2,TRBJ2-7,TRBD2,CASRIGLAGIDEQYF,TGTGCCAGTAGAATCGGACTAGCGGGCATTGACGAGCAGTACTTC
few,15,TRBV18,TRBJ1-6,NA,CASSTTRGNNSPLHF,TGTGCCAGCTCTACAACCAGGGGAAACAATTCCCCCCTCCACTTT
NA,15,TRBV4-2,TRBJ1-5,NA,CANSQGGQGYQPQHF,TGTGCCAACAGCCAAGGGGGGCAGGGCTATCAGCCCCAGCATTTT